Listed here are 18 T cell receptor beta chains from one sample, sequenced in a study of T cell responses to AZD1222 COVID-19 vaccine. TCRdb's table, derived via immunoSEQ multiplex PCR, lists solely in-frame clones and lacks some. This sample has 100,000 to 140,000 clones, with more than 70% found just once. The sequencing here drew on peripheral blood, taken on day 0 of AZD1222 vaccination. These receptors were taken from an adult in good health.

The rearrangement links TRBV7-8 to TRBJ2-7, with 9 bases aligning to TRBD1. Trimming at V came to 2 bases and at J to 8 bases, leaving 7 bases not matched to a gene. This CDR3 contains 14 residues. Looked up from germline, CDR1 is SGHVS and CDR2 is FQNEAQ. The CDR3 is CASSLQDRGNQQYF. The DNA for the CDR3 is TGTGCCAGCAGCTTACAGGACAGGGGTAACCAGCAGTACTTC.

The chain has TRBV7-9 and TRBJ2-7, with 7 positions matching TRBD1. After removal of 5 bases from V and 0 bases from J, the junction contained 10 bases not matched to a gene. This CDR3 contains 16 residues. In germline, CDR1 is SEHNR, CDR2 FQNEAQ (reference sequence). CDR3 residues: CASSPGAPGGSYEQYF. The DNA for the CDR3 is TGTGCCAGCAGCCCAGGGGCCCCAGGGGGCTCCTACGAGCAGTACTTC.

The chain joins TRBV7-3 to TRBJ2-7, with D tentatively TRBD1 (5 bases). The germline CDR1 and CDR2 sequences are SGHTA and FQGTGA. V was clipped by 1 base and J by 3 bases, with 13 bases between them. The CDR3 sequence is 15 residues long. CDR3 residues: CASSLMPDTNYEQYF. CDR3 DNA: TGTGCCAGCAGCTTAATGCCGGACACCAACTACGAGCAGTACTTC.

This chain connects TRBV7-3 to TRBJ2-1, with 14 bases matching TRBD2. The CDR3 length is 16 residues. Germline V lookup: CDR1 SGHTA, CDR2 FQGTGA. V shed 6 bases and J 9 bases; nucleotides not matched to a gene: 10. DNA of the CDR3: TGTGCCAGCAGTCCCGTGGGGACTAGCGGGAGAGTTGAGCAGTTCTTC. Its protein product is CASSPVGTSGRVEQFF.

The chain has TRBV12-3 or TRBV12-4 and TRBJ1-1; D gene ambiguous. V lost 6 bases to trimming and J lost 3 bases, with 11 bases between them. CDR3 length: 13 residues. Here the CDR3 reads CASSLRSYTEAFF. The CDR3, as DNA: TGTGCCAGCAGCCTCAGATCTTACACTGAAGCTTTCTTT.

The chain employs TRBV3-1 (or the pseudogene TRBV3-2) and TRBJ1-5, with D perhaps TRBD1 (6 bases). CDR3 length: 15 amino acids. The V end was cut by 5 bases, the J end by 6 bases, with 17 bases between. The germline CDR1 and CDR2 sequences are LGHDT and YNNKEL (reference sequence). The CDR3 loop reads CASSYGTPGAQPQHF. The CDR3, as DNA: TGTGCCAGCAGCTATGGGACTCCGGGGGCTCAGCCCCAGCATTTT.

V usage is TRBV5-8 and J usage is TRBJ2-7, with a tentative D call TRBD1 (6 bases). Germline values: CDR1 SGHTS, CDR2 YDEGEE. The CDR3 consists of 15 residues. Trimming cost V 3 bases and J 5 bases, with 18 bases left between them. Written as DNA, the CDR3 is TGTGCCAGCAGCTGGAATACAGGGTTCCCCCACGAGCAGTACTTC. Its protein product is CASSWNTGFPHEQYF.

The V and J genes are TRBV3-1 (or the pseudogene TRBV3-2) and TRBJ2-1; 7 bases agree with TRBD1. Germline CDR1 LGHDT, CDR2 YNNKEL (reference sequence). The CDR3 covers 14 residues. Unmatched junction bases numbered 7, after V lost 4 bases and J lost 7 bases. The CDR3 spells CASSRQGGPNEQFF. The CDR3 DNA reads as TGTGCCAGCAGCCGACAGGGTGGGCCTAATGAGCAGTTCTTC.

The chain has TRBV4-1 and TRBJ2-7; D gene uncertain. The ends were cut back, 4 bases at V and 0 bases at J, with 13 bases in the middle. Germline values: CDR1 MGHRA, CDR2 YSYEKL. The CDR3 totals 15 residues. CDR3 sequence: CASSRETKPSYEQYF. The CDR3 region has the DNA TGCGCCAGCAGCCGAGAAACTAAGCCCTCCTACGAGCAGTACTTC.

The chain couples TRBV9 to TRBJ2-1; unclear D gene. CDR1 is SGDLS, CDR2 YYNGEE, per germline. The CDR3 sequence is 12 residues long. The V end was cut by 0 bases, the J end by 2 bases, with 0 bases between. The CDR3 nucleotides are TGTGCCAGCAGCGTAGCCTACAATGAGCAGTTCTTC. It encodes CASSVAYNEQFF.

The chain recombines TRBV5-5 with TRBJ1-3; 7 nucleotides line up with TRBD1. The trim removed 4 bases at V and 1 base at J, leaving 5 bases unmatched. Germline V gives CDR1 SGHKS, CDR2 YYEKEE (reference sequence). The CDR3 has 15 residues. CDR3 protein: CASSLFRGSGNTIYF. Written as DNA, the CDR3 is TGTGCCAGCAGCCTTTTCAGGGGGTCTGGAAACACCATATATTTT.

The V call is TRBV25-1, the J call TRBJ1-6, with 9 nucleotides matching TRBD1. J was trimmed by 10 bases and V by 6 bases; bases with no gene match: 13. Germline lookup yields CDR1 MGHDK and CDR2 SYGVNS. The CDR3 runs 16 residues. CDR3 nucleotide sequence: TGTGCCAGCAGCCCTCAGGCCGGGACAGGGCGCTCACCCCTCCACTTT. This encodes CASSPQAGTGRSPLHF.

The chain joins TRBV11-2 to TRBJ2-1, with 10 positions matching TRBD2. V lost 5 bases, J lost 7 bases, and 8 bases stayed unmatched. Germline V gene data show CDR1 as SGHAT and CDR2 as FQNNGV. The CDR3 length is 15 residues. The chain's CDR3 is CASSALAGRVNEQFF. For the CDR3, the DNA is TGTGCCAGCAGCGCACTAGCGGGAAGGGTAAATGAGCAGTTCTTC.

The rearrangement joins TRBV29-1 to TRBJ1-4; the D gene is possibly TRBD1 (5 bases). Germline CDR1 and CDR2: SQVTM and ANQGSEA. This CDR3 region has 14 residues. The germline V and J ends were trimmed by 4 bases and 7 bases, with 16 bases remaining between them. CDR3 nucleotide sequence: TGCAGCGTTGCGGAGGGGCGCAAGGGTGAAAAACTGTTTTTT. This translates into CSVAEGRKGEKLFF.

The sample holds one count of this clone. Other DNA sequences of this sample code for an identical CDR3. V gene TRBV7-9 combines with J gene TRBJ2-5; D ambiguous. V was cut by 2 bases and J by 4 bases, with 8 bases left in between. CDR1 is SEHNR, CDR2 FQNEAQ, per germline (reference sequence). This CDR3 is built from 13 residues. CDR3 sequence: CASSLSGGETQYF. For the CDR3, the DNA is TGTGCCAGCAGCTTAAGTGGTGGAGAGACCCAGTACTTC.

This clone came up a few times. This rearrangement joins TRBV9 to TRBJ1-1; possible D gene TRBD1, 5 bases. V lost 0 bases and J 6 bases, leaving 15 bases between the germline ends. The CDR3 consists of 15 residues. Germline V lookup: CDR1 SGDLS, CDR2 YYNGEE. This chain's CDR3 is CASSVDRGPLAEAFF. DNA of the CDR3: TGTGCCAGCAGCGTAGATAGGGGACCCCTAGCTGAAGCTTTCTTT. Combining the CDR3 with reference TRBV9 and TRBJ1-1 gives the whole variable domain DSGVTQTPKHLITATGQRVTLRCSPRSGDLSVYWYQQSLDQGLQFLIQYYNGEERAKGNILERFSAQQFPDLHSELNLSSLELGDSALYFCASSVDRGPLAEAFFGQGTRLTVV.

The rearrangement links TRBV5-4 to TRBJ2-1, with TRBD2 matching over 9 bases. Germline V gene sequence: CDR1 SGHNT, CDR2 YYREEE (reference sequence). V lost 3 bases and J lost 0; bases outside the gene matches: 4. The CDR3 has 16 residues. CDR3 amino acids: CASSSSGASSYNEQFF. DNA of the CDR3: TGTGCCAGCAGCTCTAGCGGGGCGAGCTCCTACAATGAGCAGTTCTTC.

This rearrangement joins TRBV6-1 to TRBJ1-3, with a tentative D call TRBD1 (5 bases). Trimming pared 1 base from V and 0 bases from J, leaving 19 bases between. The CDR3 sequence is 19 residues long. Germline CDR1 is MNHNS and CDR2 is SASEGT. The CDR3, as DNA: TGTGCCAGCAGTGAAGTCCGCGGGACGGTCTCAAGCTCTGGAAACACCATATATTTT. It yields the protein CASSEVRGTVSSSGNTIYF.